This section outlines one T cell receptor (beta chain) sequence together with its context. What it binds is unknown. This sample is part of a study of T cells in Graves' hyperthyroidism and ophthalmopathy. Authors of the study amplified TCR beta CDR3 regions from RNA transcripts. During a first-round RT-PCR of the TCR CDR3, the HTBI primer set was used. MiXCR, applied by TCRdb to the multiplex PCR reads, yields one record per CDR3 protein. The data show approximately 330,000 distinct CDR3 sequences, about 20% seen once. Study conclusions and caveats: Ophthalmopathy was told apart from stable hyperthyroidism by a 13 V-J model. Within blood appeared most thyroid clonotypes that had expanded above 0.001.

Those with hyperthyroidism were 18 to 65 years old, newly diagnosed, and ill for under 2 months. The source of this sequence is a woman aged 45 to 65 with Graves' hyperthyroidism. Sequencing was carried out using blood.

The CDR3 region has the DNA TGTGCCAGCAGTTTAGCGCCAGGGGTTTGGCGGGGCTACACCTTC. The encoded protein is CASSLAPGVWRGYTF. The J gene is TRBJ1-2, the V gene TRBV12-3 or TRBV12-4, with D perhaps matching TRBD1 (6 bases). The CDR3 has 15 amino acids. V was trimmed by 0 bases and J by 8 bases, leaving 16 bases between them.